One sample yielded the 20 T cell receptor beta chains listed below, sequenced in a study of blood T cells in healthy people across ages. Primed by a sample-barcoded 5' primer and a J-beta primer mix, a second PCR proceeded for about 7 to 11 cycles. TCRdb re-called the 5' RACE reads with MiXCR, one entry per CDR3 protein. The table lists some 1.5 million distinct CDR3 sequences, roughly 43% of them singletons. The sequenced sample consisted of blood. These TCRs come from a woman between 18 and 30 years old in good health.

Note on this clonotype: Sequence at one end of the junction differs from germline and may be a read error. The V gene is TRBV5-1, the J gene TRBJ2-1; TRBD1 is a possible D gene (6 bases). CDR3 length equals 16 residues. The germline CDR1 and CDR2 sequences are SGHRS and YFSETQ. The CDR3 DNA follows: TGTGCCAGCAGCTTAGCGACAGGTAGCTCCTACAATGAGCAGTTCTTC. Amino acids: CASSLATGSSYNEQFF.

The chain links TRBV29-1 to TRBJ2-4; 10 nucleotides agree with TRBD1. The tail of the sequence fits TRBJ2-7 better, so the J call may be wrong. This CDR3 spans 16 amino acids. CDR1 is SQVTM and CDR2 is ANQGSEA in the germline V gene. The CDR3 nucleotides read TGCAGCGCAAGAAAGGGACAGGGGAGATTGGGCTACGAGCAGTACTTC. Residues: CSARKGQGRLGYEQYF.

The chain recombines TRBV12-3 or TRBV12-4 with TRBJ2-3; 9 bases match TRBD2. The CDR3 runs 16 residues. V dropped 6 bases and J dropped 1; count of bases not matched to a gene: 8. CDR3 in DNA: TGTGCCAGCAGCTCTTGGCGGGGGGGACGCACAGATACGCAGTATTTT. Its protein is CASSSWRGGRTDTQYF.

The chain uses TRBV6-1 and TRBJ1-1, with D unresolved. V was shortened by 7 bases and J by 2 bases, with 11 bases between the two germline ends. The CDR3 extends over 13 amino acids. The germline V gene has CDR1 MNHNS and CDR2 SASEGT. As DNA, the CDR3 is TGTGCCAGCACGGCTATTTTTAACACTGAAGCTTTCTTT. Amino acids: CASTAIFNTEAFF.

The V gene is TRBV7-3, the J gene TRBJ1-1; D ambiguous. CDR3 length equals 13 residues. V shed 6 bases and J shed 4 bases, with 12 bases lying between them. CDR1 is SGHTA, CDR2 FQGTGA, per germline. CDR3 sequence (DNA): TGTGCCAGCAGTCTTTACAGCGGCACTGAAGCTTTCTTT. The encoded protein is CASSLYSGTEAFF.

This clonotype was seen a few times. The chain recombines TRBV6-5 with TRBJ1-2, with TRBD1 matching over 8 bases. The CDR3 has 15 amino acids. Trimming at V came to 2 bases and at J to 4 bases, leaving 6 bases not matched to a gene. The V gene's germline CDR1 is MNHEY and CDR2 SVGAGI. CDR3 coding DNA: TGTGCCAGCAGTTACAGGTGGGACAGGCTCTATGGCTACACCTTC. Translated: CASSYRWDRLYGYTF.

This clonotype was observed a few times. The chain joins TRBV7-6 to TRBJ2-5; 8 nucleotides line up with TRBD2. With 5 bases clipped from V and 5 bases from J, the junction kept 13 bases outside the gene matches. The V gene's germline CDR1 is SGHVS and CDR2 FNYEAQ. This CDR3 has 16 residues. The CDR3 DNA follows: TGTGCCAGCAGCCCAGGGCTTGGGACTAGGGTTGAGACCCAGTACTTC. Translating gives CASSPGLGTRVETQYF.

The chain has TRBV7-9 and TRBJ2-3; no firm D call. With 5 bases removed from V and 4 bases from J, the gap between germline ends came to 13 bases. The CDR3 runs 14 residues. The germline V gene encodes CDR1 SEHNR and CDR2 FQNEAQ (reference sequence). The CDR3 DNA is TGTGCCAGCAGCCCCCCCGCGACATCAGATACGCAGTATTTT. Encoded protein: CASSPPATSDTQYF.

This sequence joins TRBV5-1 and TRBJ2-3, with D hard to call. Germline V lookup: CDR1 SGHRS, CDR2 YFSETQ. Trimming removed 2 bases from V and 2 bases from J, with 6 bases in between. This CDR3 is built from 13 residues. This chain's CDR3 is CASSFSHTDTQYF. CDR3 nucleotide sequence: TGCGCCAGCAGCTTTTCCCACACAGATACGCAGTATTTT.

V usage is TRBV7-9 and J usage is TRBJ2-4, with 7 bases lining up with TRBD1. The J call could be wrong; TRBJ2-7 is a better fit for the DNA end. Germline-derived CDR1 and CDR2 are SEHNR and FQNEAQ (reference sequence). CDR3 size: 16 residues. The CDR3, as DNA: TGTGCCAGCAGCTTTGAGTTTGGGACAGCCACCTACGAGCAGTACTTC. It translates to CASSFEFGTATYEQYF.

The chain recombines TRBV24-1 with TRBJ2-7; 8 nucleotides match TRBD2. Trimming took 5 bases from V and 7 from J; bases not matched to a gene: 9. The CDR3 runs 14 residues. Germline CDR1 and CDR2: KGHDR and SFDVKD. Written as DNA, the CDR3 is TGTGCCACCAGTGCGGCGGGGGGCCACAATGAGCAGTACTTC. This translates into CATSAAGGHNEQYF.

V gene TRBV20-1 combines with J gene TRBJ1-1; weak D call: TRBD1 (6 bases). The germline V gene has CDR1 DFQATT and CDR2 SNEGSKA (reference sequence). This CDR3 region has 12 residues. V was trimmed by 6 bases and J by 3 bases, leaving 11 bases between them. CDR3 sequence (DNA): TGCAGTGCGAAGACAGGCGACACTGAAGCTTTCTTT. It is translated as CSAKTGDTEAFF.

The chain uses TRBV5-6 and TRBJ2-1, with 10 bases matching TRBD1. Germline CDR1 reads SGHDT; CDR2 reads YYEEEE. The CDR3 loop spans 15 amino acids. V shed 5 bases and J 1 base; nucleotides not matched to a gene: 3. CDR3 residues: CASREGQGSYNEQFF. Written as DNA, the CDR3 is TGTGCCAGCAGGGAGGGACAGGGGTCCTACAATGAGCAGTTCTTC.

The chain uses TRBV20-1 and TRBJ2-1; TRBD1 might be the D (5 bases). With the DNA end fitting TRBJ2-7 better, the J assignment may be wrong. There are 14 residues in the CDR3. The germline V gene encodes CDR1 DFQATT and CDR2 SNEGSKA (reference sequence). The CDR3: CSARDRLRVYEQYF. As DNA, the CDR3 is TGCAGTGCTAGAGATCGCCTCAGGGTCTACGAGCAGTACTTC.

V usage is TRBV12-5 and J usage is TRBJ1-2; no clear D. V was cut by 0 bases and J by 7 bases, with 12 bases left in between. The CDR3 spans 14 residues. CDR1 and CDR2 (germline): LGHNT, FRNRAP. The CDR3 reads CASGLVTGYGGYTF. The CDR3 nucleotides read TGTGCTAGTGGTTTGGTAACCGGGTACGGTGGCTACACCTTC.

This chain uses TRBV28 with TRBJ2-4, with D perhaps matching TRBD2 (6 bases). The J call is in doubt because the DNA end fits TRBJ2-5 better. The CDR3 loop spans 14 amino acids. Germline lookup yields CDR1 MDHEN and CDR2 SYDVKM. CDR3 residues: CASSLYTGEETQYF. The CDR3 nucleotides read TGTGCCAGCAGTTTATATACGGGAGAAGAGACCCAGTACTTC.

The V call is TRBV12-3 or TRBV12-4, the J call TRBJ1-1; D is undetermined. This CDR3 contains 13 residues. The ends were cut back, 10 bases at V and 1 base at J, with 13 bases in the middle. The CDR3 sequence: CANRPMRNTEAFF. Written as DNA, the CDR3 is TGTGCCAACCGACCCATGAGGAACACTGAAGCTTTCTTT.

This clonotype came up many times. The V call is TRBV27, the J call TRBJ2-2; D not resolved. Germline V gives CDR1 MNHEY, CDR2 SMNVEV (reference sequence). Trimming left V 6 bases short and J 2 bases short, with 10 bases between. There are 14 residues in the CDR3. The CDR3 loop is CASSLGLNTGELFF. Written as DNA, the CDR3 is TGTGCCAGCAGCTTAGGCCTAAACACCGGGGAGCTGTTTTTT.

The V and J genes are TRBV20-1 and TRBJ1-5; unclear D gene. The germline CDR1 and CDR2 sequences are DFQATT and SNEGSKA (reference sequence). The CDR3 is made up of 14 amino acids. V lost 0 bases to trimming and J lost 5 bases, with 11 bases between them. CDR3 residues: CSAREGSRYQPQHF. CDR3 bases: TGCAGTGCTAGAGAAGGTTCTCGATATCAGCCCCAGCATTTT.

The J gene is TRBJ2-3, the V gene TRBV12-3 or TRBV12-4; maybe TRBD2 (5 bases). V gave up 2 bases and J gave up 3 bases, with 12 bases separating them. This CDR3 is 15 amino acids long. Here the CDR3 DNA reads TGTGCCAGCAGTTTACTTAAGGCGGGTACAGATACGCAGTATTTT. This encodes CASSLLKAGTDTQYF.